This TCR beta chain was recovered during a study of blood T cell repertoires in COVID-19. Study details: Whether acute or convalescent, the COVID-19 samples came from the United States, Italy and Spain. PBMCs, B-cell-depleted T cells, or T cells were the source of the cDNA or gDNA that made up the material.

Original analysis: Estimation of nucleated cell counts was performed using reference gene primer amplification. Here immunoSEQ multiplex PCR was the method, and the copy in TCRdb shows in-frame clones only, minus some. D and trimming were read from the DNA, whereas the V and J calls and clone size are those reported in that table. The data show around 120,000 clones, roughly nine tenths seen once. The CDR3 is 15 amino acids. V was clipped by 0 bases and J by 5 bases, with 12 bases between them. From germline, CDR1 is SGHVS and CDR2 FNYEAQ. Sequencing input: peripheral blood. The TCR comes from a man in his 70s who had recovered from COVID-19. This chain links TRBV7-6 with TRBJ2-3; D possibly corresponds to TRBD2 (6 bases). CDR3 DNA sequence: TGTGCCAGCAGCTTAGCCGGGAGCAGGGTAGATACGCAGTATTTT. This translates into CASSLAGSRVDTQYF.